The 26 T cell receptor beta chains below all came from one sample that was sequenced in a study of beta chain features in type 1 diabetes. Isolated RNA was reverse transcribed in full, so expressed TCRB transcripts were sequenced. TCRdb keeps only in-frame clones here, not all; method: immunoSEQ multiplex PCR. This sample yields about 340,000 clones, of which around 8.5% are seen a single time; around 1% belongs to the top ten. These receptors are not linked to any known antigen. Findings and limits, study-wide: TCRB CDR3s were moderately but significantly shorter in Type 1 diabetes patients in all four CD4+ subsets.

Sample: central memory CD4+ T cells from blood. The receptors come from a man aged 25-45 years with type 1 diabetes.

The CDR3 region is CASSPLRGELFF. In nucleotides, the CDR3 is TGTGCCAGCAGCCCCTTACGCGGGGAGCTGTTTTTT. The rearrangement links TRBV7-9 to TRBJ2-2; no clear D. The CDR3 is 12 amino acids. The V end was cut by 5 bases, the J end by 7 bases, with 8 bases between. Germline V gene data show CDR1 as SEHNR and CDR2 as FQNEAQ (reference sequence).

The genes are TRBV30 and TRBJ2-3; a weak D match, TRBD1 (6 bases). Germline V CDR1 and CDR2: GTSNPN, SVGIG (reference sequence). The CDR3 runs to 13 residues. Trimming shortened V by 3 bases and J by 4 bases, and 11 bases separated the two germline ends. CDR3 in DNA: TGTGCCTGGAGGGAATGGACAGCAGATACGCAGTATTTT. Translating gives CAWREWTADTQYF. Full variable domain (outside the CDR3, taken from reference TRBV30 and TRBJ2-3): SQTIHQWPATLVQPVGSPLSLECTVEGTSNPNLYWYRQAAGRGLQLLFYSVGIGQISSEVPQNLSASRPQDRQFILSSKKLLLSDSGFYLCAWREWTADTQYFGPGTRLTVL.

The count of this clone is one. The DNA for the CDR3 is TGTGCCAGCAGCGTAGGATATGACACTGAAGCTTTCTTT. Encoded protein: CASSVGYDTEAFF. V is TRBV9 and J is TRBJ1-1, with D unclear. Looked up from germline, CDR1 is SGDLS and CDR2 is YYNGEE. Trimming stripped 0 bases from V and 3 bases from J, with 6 bases between. This CDR3 contains 13 residues.

The chain links TRBV7-9 to TRBJ1-5, with D unresolved. The CDR3 length is 15 residues. CDR1 and CDR2 from the germline V gene are SEHNR and FQNEAQ (reference sequence). V dropped 3 bases and J dropped 0 bases, with 9 bases sitting between them. The CDR3 nucleotides read TGTGCCAGCAGCTTGACGGTTTATAGCAATCAGCCCCAGCATTTT. This gives the protein CASSLTVYSNQPQHF.

The sample holds a few counts of this clone. The CDR3 region is CASGGRNQPQHF. The CDR3 region has the DNA TGTGCCAGCGGGGGGCGCAATCAGCCCCAGCATTTT. This chain links TRBV21-1 with TRBJ1-5. TRBV21-1 represents a pseudogene. The CDR3 contains 12 residues.

This clone was detected ten times or more. The sample carries other DNA sequences with the same CDR3. The CDR3 loop reads CAISESTVNTGELFF. The DNA of the CDR3 is TGTGCCATCAGTGAGTCGACAGTTAACACCGGGGAGCTGTTTTTT. The V call is TRBV10-3, the J call TRBJ2-2; weak D call: TRBD1 (5 bases). This CDR3 has 15 residues. The V and J ends lost 0 bases and 2 bases respectively, with 7 bases between them. Germline V gene sequence: CDR1 ENHRY, CDR2 SYGVKD.

This clone was counted between two and nine times. The rearrangement links TRBV10-2 to TRBJ2-1, with 8 nucleotides matching TRBD1. Germline V CDR1 and CDR2: WSHSY, SAAADI. With V trimmed by 7 bases and J by 9 bases, 8 bases remained unmatched. CDR3 length equals 13 residues. The CDR3 loop reads CASTSGQGGEQFF. CDR3 nucleotide sequence: TGCGCCAGCACATCAGGACAGGGCGGTGAGCAGTTCTTC.

The rearrangement uses TRBV7-9 and TRBJ1-1; 12 bases agree with TRBD1. Germline trimming cut 1 base from V and 0 bases from J; bases unmatched to any gene: 3. Germline CDR1 is SEHNR and CDR2 is FQNEAQ (reference sequence). This CDR3 contains 17 residues. This CDR3 is CASSLGGTGGLNTEAFF. The CDR3 nucleotides are TGTGCCAGCAGCTTAGGAGGGACAGGGGGCTTGAACACTGAAGCTTTCTTT.

This clone has just a few counts. The chain has TRBV5-8 and TRBJ2-5; 10 nucleotides align to TRBD1. This CDR3 comprises 15 residues. CDR1 SGHTS and CDR2 YDEGEE come from the germline V gene. Trimming cost V 4 bases and J 5 bases; bases outside gene matches: 8. CDR3 sequence: CASSQGTGDMETQYF. The CDR3 DNA reads TGTGCCAGCAGCCAAGGGACAGGGGACATGGAGACCCAGTACTTC.

This clone showed up just a few times. CDR3 protein: CASTYGANQPQHF. In nucleotides, the CDR3 is TGTGCCAGCACGTATGGGGCGAATCAGCCCCAGCATTTT. The rearrangement joins TRBV28 to TRBJ1-5; tentative D call: TRBD1 (5 bases). Trimming left V 7 bases short and J 4 bases short, with 11 bases between. Germline V lookup: CDR1 MDHEN, CDR2 SYDVKM. The CDR3 has 13 residues.

This chain connects TRBV11-2 to TRBJ1-1; D perhaps matches TRBD1 (6 bases). Germline CDR1 and CDR2: SGHAT and FQNNGV. The CDR3 has 15 amino acids. V was pared by 6 bases and J by 0 bases, with 14 bases between. Written as DNA, the CDR3 is TGTGCCAGCAGTTACGGACAGTTAATGAACACTGAAGCTTTCTTT. It yields the protein CASSYGQLMNTEAFF.

This clone has more than one count but fewer than ten. The gene calls are TRBV7-6 and TRBJ2-7; D remains ambiguous. V shed 3 bases and J shed 0 bases, with 9 bases lying between them. The CDR3 extends over 14 amino acids. From germline, CDR1 is SGHVS and CDR2 FNYEAQ. For the CDR3, the DNA is TGTGCCAGCAGCTTTCGAGAAGGCTCCTACGAGCAGTACTTC. The encoded protein is CASSFREGSYEQYF.

V usage is TRBV6-5 and J usage is TRBJ2-1, with 8 bases identical to TRBD2. This CDR3 contains 13 residues. The V and J ends lost 6 bases and 4 bases, in that order; junction bases with no gene match: 2. Germline-derived CDR1 and CDR2 are MNHEY and SVGAGI. CDR3 loop: CASRAGGYNEQFF. DNA of the CDR3: TGTGCCAGCAGGGCGGGGGGTTACAATGAGCAGTTCTTC.

This clone was picked up a small number of times. The chain has TRBV6-6 and TRBJ2-3, with D perhaps TRBD2 (6 bases). With 7 bases removed from V and 2 bases from J, the gap between germline ends came to 10 bases. The CDR3 totals 13 residues. Germline assignment: CDR1 MNHNY and CDR2 SVGAGI (reference sequence). The CDR3 region is CASIRENTDTQYF. The CDR3 bases are TGTGCCAGCATTCGGGAGAACACAGATACGCAGTATTTT.

This clone was seen a few times. This chain connects TRBV6-7 to TRBJ2-5; D is undetermined. TRBV6-7 is filed as an ORF, its function uncertain. Between the trimmed V and J ends, which lost 10 bases and 1 base, there was a span of 19 bases. The CDR3 is made up of 15 amino acids. The CDR3 DNA sequence: TGTGCCATCGATCCGGGTCCTAGAATCCAAGAGACCCAGTACTTC. Translating gives CAIDPGPRIQETQYF.

The chain carries TRBV7-9 and TRBJ1-2; D is possibly TRBD1 (6 bases). This CDR3 has 14 amino acids. Trimming left V 3 bases short and J 6 bases short, with 14 bases between. Germline assignment: CDR1 SEHNR and CDR2 FQNEAQ (reference sequence). The CDR3 protein is CASSFGGGGHGYTF. The CDR3 region has the DNA TGTGCCAGCAGCTTTGGAGGGGGTGGTCATGGCTACACCTTC.

The chain employs TRBV5-1 and TRBJ2-7; possible D gene TRBD2, 6 bases. Germline V gives CDR1 SGHRS, CDR2 YFSETQ. Trimming left V 0 bases short and J 4 bases short, with 8 bases between. This CDR3 spans 13 amino acids. CDR3: CASSLDSGYEQYF. Here the CDR3 DNA reads TGCGCCAGCAGCTTGGATAGCGGTTACGAGCAGTACTTC. The whole variable domain, remainder taken from reference TRBV5-1 and TRBJ2-7, is KAGVTQTPRYLIKTRGQQVTLSCSPISGHRSVSWYQQTPGQGLQFLFEYFSETQRNKGNFPGRFSGRQFSNSRSEMNVSTLELGDSALYLCASSLDSGYEQYFGPGTRLTVT.

This clone was counted a few times. CDR3 protein: CASSASSARYGYTF. The CDR3 DNA reads TGTGCCAGCAGTGCGAGTAGTGCCCGCTATGGCTACACCTTC. The gene calls are TRBV2 and TRBJ1-2; D call uncertain. The CDR3 loop spans 14 amino acids. Germline V gene sequence: CDR1 SNHLY, CDR2 FYNNEI. V lost 4 bases and J 4 bases, leaving 13 bases between the germline ends.

This clone has just a few counts. Other DNA sequences from this sample encode an identical CDR3 as well. The CDR3 spells CASSPSGQGATEAFF. The DNA for the CDR3 is TGTGCCAGCTCACCCTCGGGACAGGGTGCAACTGAAGCTTTCTTT. The genes are TRBV18 and TRBJ1-1, with 9 positions matching TRBD1. Germline CDR1 KGHSH, CDR2 LQKENI. The CDR3 extends over 15 amino acids. V was clipped by 3 bases and J by 5 bases; unmatched bases: 7.

The chain couples TRBV11-2 to TRBJ2-7; 8 nucleotides agree with TRBD1. Germline CDR1 and CDR2: SGHAT and FQNNGV. The CDR3 has 15 amino acids. Trimming took 5 bases from V and 6 from J; bases not matched to a gene: 12. CDR3 loop: CASSQTSGTGGEQYF. The CDR3 DNA is TGTGCCAGCAGCCAAACCTCCGGGACAGGCGGCGAGCAGTACTTC.

CDR3 amino acids: CAGGLAGAYEQYF. The CDR3 DNA is TGTGCCGGAGGACTAGCTGGAGCCTACGAGCAGTACTTC. V gene TRBV7-9 combines with J gene TRBJ2-7; 8 bases map to TRBD2. This CDR3 contains 13 residues. The J segment lost 2 bases and the V segment lost 11 bases, leaving 8 bases of the junction unmatched. CDR1 is SEHNR, CDR2 FQNEAQ, per germline (reference sequence).

This clone showed up just a few times. The gene calls are TRBV7-9 and TRBJ2-2; no definite D call. Germline V lookup: CDR1 SEHNR, CDR2 FQNEAQ (reference sequence). Trimming removed 6 bases from V and 4 bases from J, with 12 bases in between. The CDR3 is 14 residues long. This CDR3 is CASSLSPRTGELFF. CDR3 sequence (DNA): TGTGCCAGCAGTCTCTCTCCACGCACCGGGGAGCTGTTTTTT. The whole variable domain, remainder taken from reference TRBV7-9 and TRBJ2-2, is DTGVSQNPRHKITKRGQNVTFRCDPISEHNRLYWYRQTLGQGPEFLTYFQNEAQLEKSRLLSDRFSAERPKGSFSTLEIQRTEQGDSAMYLCASSLSPRTGELFFGEGSRLTVL.

The rearrangement uses TRBV29-1 and TRBJ2-3; TRBD1 matches 9 bases. J gave up 4 bases and V 2 bases, and 7 bases lay outside the gene matches. Germline loops: CDR1 SQVTM, CDR2 ANQGSEA. CDR3 length: 15 residues. The DNA of the CDR3 is TGCAGCGTTGAATCGGGACAGGGCCATTCAGATACGCAGTATTTT. This translates into CSVESGQGHSDTQYF.

Many counts were recorded for this clone. The chain combines TRBV5-1 with TRBJ2-1; 10 bases line up with TRBD2. Germline V lookup: CDR1 SGHRS, CDR2 YFSETQ. The CDR3 extends over 16 amino acids. Trimming cost V 2 bases and J 7 bases; bases outside gene matches: 9. The CDR3 sequence: CASSFSDSGGMNEQFF. The CDR3 nucleotides read TGCGCCAGCAGCTTCTCCGATAGCGGGGGGATGAATGAGCAGTTCTTC.

V is TRBV6-6 and J is TRBJ1-1, with D possibly matching TRBD1 (6 bases). V lost 9 bases and J 6 bases, leaving 17 bases between the germline ends. CDR1 and CDR2 from the germline V gene are MNHNY and SVGAGI (reference sequence). This CDR3 has 13 amino acids. CDR3 protein: CASGDTEVAEAFF. CDR3 in DNA: TGTGCCAGTGGGGACACCGAGGTGGCTGAAGCTTTCTTT.

There are a few counts of this clone. CDR3 nucleotides: TGTGCCAGCTCATCGATAGACCAAGAGACCCAGTACTTC. Its protein product is CASSSIDQETQYF. This sequence joins TRBV18 and TRBJ2-5, with no clear D. Germline V CDR1 and CDR2: KGHSH, LQKENI. The CDR3 runs 13 residues. V was cut by 5 bases and J by 0 bases, with 7 bases left in between.